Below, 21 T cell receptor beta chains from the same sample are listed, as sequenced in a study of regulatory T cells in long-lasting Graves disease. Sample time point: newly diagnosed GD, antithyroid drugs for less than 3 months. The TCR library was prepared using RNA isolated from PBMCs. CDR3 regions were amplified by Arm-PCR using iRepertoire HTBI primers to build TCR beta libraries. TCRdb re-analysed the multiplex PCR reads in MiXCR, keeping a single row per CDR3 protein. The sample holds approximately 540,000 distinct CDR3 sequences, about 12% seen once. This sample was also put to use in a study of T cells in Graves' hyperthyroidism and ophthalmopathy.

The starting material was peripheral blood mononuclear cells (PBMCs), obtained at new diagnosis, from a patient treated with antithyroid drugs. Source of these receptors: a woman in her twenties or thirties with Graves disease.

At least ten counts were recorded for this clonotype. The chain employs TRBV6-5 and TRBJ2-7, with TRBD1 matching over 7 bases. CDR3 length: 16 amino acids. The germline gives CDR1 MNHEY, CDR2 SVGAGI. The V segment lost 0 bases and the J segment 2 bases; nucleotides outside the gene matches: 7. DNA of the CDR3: TGTGCCAGCAGTTACTCGGCCCCCGGGACAGCCTACGAGCAGTACTTC. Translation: CASSYSAPGTAYEQYF.

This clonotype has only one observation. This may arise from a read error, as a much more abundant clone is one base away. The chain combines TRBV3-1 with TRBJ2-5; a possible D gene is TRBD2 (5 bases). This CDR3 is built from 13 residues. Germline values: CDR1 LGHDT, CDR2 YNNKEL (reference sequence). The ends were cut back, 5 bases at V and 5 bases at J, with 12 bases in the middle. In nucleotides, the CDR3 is TGTGCCAGCAGCGACTTCGTAGCGGAGACCCAGTACTTC. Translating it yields CASSDFVAETQYF.

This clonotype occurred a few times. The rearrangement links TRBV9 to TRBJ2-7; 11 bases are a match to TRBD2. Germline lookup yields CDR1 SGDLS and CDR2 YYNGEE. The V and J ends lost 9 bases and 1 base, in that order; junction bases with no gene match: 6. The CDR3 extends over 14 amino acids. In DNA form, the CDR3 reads TGTGCCATCTGGGGACTAGCGGCTTCCTACGAGCAGTACTTC. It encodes CAIWGLAASYEQYF.

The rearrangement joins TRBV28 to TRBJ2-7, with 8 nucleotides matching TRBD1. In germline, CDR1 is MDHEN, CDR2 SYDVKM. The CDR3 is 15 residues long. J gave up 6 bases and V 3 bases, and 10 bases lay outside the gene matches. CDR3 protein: CASSFFRQGYGEQYF. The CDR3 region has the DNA TGTGCCAGCAGTTTTTTCAGACAGGGGTATGGCGAGCAGTACTTC.

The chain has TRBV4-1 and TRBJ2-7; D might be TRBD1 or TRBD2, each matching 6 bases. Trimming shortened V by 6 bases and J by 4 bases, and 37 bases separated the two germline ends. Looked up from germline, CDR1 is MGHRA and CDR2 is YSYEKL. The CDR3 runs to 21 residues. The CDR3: CASSPYIAAGHVKIPRYEQYF. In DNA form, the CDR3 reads TGCGCCAGCAGTCCTTATATCGCCGCGGGACACGTTAAAATCCCCCGATACGAGCAGTACTTC.

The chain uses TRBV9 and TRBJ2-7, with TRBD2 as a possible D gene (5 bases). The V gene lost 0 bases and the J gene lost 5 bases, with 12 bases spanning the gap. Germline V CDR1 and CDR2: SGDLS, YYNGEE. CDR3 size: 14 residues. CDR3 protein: CASSVGGVGDEQYF. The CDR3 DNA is TGTGCCAGCAGCGTAGGGGGAGTTGGGGACGAGCAGTACTTC.

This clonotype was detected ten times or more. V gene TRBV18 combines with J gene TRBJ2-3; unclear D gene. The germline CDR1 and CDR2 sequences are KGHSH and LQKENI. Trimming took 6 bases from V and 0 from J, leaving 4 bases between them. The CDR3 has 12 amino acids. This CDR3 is CASSASTDTQYF. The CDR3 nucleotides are TGTGCCAGCTCGGCCAGCACAGATACGCAGTATTTT.

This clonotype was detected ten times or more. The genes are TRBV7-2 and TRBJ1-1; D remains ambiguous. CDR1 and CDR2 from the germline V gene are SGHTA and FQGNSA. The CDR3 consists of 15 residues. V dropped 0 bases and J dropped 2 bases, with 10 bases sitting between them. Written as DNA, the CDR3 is TGTGCCAGCAGCTTAGCGAGCCTGATTAACACTGAAGCTTTCTTT. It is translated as CASSLASLINTEAFF.

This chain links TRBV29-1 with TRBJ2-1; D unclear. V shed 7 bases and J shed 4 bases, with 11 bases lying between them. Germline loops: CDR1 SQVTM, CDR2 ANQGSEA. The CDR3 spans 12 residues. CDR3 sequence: CSAETYYNEQFF. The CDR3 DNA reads TGCAGCGCCGAGACATATTACAATGAGCAGTTCTTC.

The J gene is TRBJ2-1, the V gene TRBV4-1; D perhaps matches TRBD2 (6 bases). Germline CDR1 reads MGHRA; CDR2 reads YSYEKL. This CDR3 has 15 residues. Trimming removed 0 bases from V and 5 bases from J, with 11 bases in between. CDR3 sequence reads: CASSQEGAGNNEQFF. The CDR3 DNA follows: TGCGCCAGCAGCCAAGAGGGTGCGGGAAACAATGAGCAGTTCTTC.

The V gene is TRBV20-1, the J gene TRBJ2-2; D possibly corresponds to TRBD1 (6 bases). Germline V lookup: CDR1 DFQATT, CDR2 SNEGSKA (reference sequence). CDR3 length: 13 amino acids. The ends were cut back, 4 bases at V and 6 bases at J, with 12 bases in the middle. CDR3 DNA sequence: TGCAGTGCTATGAAGGGGGTGGCCGGGGAGCTGTTTTTT. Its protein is CSAMKGVAGELFF.

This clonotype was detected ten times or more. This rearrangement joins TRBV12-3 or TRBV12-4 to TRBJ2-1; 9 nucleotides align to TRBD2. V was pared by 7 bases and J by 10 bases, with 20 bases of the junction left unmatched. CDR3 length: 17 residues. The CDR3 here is CASKRAGGRSDFREQFF. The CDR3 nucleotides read TGTGCCAGCAAGAGGGCGGGAGGGCGATCAGATTTCAGGGAGCAGTTCTTC.

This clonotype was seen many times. CDR3 in amino acids: CASSLNREYYEQYF. The DNA of the CDR3 is TGTGCCAGCAGCTTAAACAGGGAATACTACGAGCAGTACTTC. This chain links TRBV5-6 with TRBJ2-7, with a weak D call TRBD1 (6 bases). The CDR3 consists of 14 residues. In germline, CDR1 is SGHDT, CDR2 YYEEEE. V was pared by 2 bases and J by 3 bases, with 12 bases between.

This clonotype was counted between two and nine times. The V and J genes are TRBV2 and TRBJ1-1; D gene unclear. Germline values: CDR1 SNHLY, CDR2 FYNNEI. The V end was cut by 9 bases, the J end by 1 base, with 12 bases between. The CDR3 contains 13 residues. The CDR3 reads CARGPKRNTEAFF. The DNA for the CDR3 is TGTGCCAGAGGACCGAAAAGGAACACTGAAGCTTTCTTT.

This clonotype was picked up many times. Here the CDR3 reads CASSYSREEAGGYNEQFF. CDR3 bases: TGTGCCAGCAGTTACTCGAGGGAGGAAGCGGGAGGTTACAATGAGCAGTTCTTC. The chain carries TRBV6-2 or TRBV6-3 and TRBJ2-1; 9 positions agree with TRBD2. Germline values: CDR1 MNHEY, CDR2 SVGEGT. The CDR3 consists of 18 residues. The V segment lost 0 bases and the J segment 4 bases; nucleotides outside the gene matches: 10.

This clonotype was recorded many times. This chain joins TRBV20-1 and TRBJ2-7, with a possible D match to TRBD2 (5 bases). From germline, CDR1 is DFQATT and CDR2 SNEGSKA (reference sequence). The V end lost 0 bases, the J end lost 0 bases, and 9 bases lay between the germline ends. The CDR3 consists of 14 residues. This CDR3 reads CSARDDGGSYEQYF. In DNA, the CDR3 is TGCAGTGCTAGAGACGACGGAGGCTCCTACGAGCAGTACTTC.

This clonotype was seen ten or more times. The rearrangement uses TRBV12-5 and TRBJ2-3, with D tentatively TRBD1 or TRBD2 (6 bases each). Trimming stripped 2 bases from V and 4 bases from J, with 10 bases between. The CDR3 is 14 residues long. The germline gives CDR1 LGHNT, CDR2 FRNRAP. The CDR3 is CASGLSGAADTQYF. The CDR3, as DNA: TGTGCTAGTGGTTTGTCGGGGGCTGCAGATACGCAGTATTTT.

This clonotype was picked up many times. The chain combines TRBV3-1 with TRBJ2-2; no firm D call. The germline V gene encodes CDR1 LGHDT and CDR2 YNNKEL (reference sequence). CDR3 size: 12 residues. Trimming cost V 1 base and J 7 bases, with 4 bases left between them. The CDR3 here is CASSQGGGELFF. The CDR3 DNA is TGTGCCAGCAGCCAAGGGGGCGGGGAGCTGTTTTTT. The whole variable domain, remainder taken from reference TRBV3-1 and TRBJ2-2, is DTAVSQTPKYLVTQMGNDKSIKCEQNLGHDTMYWYKQDSKKFLKIMFSYNNKELIINETVPNRFSPKSPDKAHLNLHINSLELGDSAVYFCASSQGGGELFFGEGSRLTVL.

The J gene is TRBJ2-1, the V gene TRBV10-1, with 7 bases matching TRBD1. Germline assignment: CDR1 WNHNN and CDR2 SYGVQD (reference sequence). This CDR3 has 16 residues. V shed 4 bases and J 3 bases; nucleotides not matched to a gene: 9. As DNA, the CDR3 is TGCGCCAGCAGTGTCGGACAGGAGACCCACTACAATGAGCAGTTCTTC. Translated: CASSVGQETHYNEQFF.

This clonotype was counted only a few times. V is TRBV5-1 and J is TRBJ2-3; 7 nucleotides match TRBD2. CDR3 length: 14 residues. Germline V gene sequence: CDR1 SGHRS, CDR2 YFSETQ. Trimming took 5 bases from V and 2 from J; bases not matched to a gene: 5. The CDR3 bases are TGCGCCAGCAGATCGGGAGGACCCACAGATACGCAGTATTTT. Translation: CASRSGGPTDTQYF.

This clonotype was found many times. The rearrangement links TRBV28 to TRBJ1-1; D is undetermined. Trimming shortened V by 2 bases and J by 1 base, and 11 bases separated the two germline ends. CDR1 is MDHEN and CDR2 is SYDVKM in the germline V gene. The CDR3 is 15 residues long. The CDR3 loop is CASSLRLGGNTEAFF. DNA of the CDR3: TGTGCCAGCAGTTTAAGGTTGGGTGGGAACACTGAAGCTTTCTTT.